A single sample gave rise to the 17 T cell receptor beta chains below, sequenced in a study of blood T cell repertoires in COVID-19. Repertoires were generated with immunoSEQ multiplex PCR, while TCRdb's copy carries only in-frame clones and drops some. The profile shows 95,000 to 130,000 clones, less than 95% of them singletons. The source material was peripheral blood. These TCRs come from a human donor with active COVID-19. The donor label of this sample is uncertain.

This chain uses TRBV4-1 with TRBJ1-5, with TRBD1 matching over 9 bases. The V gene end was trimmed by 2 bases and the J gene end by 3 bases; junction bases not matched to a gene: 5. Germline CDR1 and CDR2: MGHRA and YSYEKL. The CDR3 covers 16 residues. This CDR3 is CASSQPDRGNNQPQHF. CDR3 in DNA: TGCGCCAGCAGCCAACCGGACAGGGGTAACAATCAGCCCCAGCATTTT.

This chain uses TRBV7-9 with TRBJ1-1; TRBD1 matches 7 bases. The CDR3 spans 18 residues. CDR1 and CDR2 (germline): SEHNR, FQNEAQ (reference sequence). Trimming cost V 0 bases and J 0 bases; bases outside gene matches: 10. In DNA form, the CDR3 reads TGTGCCAGCAGCTTAGCAGGTGGGCAGGGGGAAATGAACACTGAAGCTTTCTTT. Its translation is CASSLAGGQGEMNTEAFF. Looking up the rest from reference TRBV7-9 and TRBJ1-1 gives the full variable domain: DTGVSQNPRHKITKRGQNVTFRCDPISEHNRLYWYRQTLGQGPEFLTYFQNEAQLEKSRLLSDRFSAERPKGSFSTLEIQRTEQGDSAMYLCASSLAGGQGEMNTEAFFGQGTRLTVV.

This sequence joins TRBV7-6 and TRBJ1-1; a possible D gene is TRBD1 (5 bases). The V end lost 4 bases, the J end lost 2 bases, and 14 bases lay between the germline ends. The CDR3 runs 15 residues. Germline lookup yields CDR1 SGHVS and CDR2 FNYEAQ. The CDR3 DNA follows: TGTGCCAGCAGCTCCTTAGACAGCCTAAACACTGAAGCTTTCTTT. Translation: CASSSLDSLNTEAFF.

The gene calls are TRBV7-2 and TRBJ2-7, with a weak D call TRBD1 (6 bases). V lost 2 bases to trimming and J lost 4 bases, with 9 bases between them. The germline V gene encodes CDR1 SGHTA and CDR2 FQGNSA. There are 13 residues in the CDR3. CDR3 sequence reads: CASSLQQGYEQYF. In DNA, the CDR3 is TGTGCCAGCAGCTTACAACAGGGTTACGAGCAGTACTTC.

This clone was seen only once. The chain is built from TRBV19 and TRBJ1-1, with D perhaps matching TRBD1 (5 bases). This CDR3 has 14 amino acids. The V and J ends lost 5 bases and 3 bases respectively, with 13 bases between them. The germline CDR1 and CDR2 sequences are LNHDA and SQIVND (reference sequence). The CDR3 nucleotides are TGTGCCAGTAGTGCTCAGGGTTGGTACACTGAAGCTTTCTTT. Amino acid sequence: CASSAQGWYTEAFF.

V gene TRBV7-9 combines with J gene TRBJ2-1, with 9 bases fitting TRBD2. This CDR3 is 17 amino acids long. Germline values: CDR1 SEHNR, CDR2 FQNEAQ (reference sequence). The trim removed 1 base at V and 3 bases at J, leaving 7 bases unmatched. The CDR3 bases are TGTGCCAGCAGCTTAGTTCTGGCGCGGGGGGGCTACAATGAGCAGTTCTTC. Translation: CASSLVLARGGYNEQFF.

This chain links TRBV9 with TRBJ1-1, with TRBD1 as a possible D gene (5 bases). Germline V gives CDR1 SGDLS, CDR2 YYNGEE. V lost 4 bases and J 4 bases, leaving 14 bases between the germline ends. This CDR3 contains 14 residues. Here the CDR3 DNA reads TGTGCCAGCAGCCGCGGCGGGGGGGGCACTGAAGCTTTCTTT. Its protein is CASSRGGGGTEAFF.

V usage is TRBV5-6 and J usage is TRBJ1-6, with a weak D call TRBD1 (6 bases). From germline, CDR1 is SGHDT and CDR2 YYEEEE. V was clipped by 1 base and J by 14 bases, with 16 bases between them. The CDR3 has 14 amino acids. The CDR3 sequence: CASSLTGSSGALHF. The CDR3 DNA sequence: TGTGCCAGCAGCTTGACAGGGTCGAGTGGGGCCCTCCACTTT.

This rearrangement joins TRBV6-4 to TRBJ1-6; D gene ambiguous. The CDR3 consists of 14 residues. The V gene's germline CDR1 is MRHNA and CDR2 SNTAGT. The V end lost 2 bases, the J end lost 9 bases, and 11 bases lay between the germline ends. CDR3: CASSDGGGSSPLHF. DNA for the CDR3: TGTGCCAGCAGTGACGGCGGCGGATCTTCACCCCTCCACTTT.

The CDR3 spells CASSPVAPRQVLVDEQFF. In DNA, the CDR3 is TGTGCCAGCTCACCCGTAGCTCCTAGACAGGTTTTAGTGGATGAGCAGTTCTTC. The chain links TRBV18 to TRBJ2-1; D may be TRBD1 (6 bases). With 3 bases removed from V and 8 bases from J, the gap between germline ends came to 26 bases. This CDR3 is 18 amino acids long. The germline V gene encodes CDR1 KGHSH and CDR2 LQKENI. Complete variable domain (other parts from reference TRBV18 and TRBJ2-1): NAGVMQNPRHLVRRRGQEARLRCSPMKGHSHVYWYRQLPEEGLKFMVYLQKENIIDESGMPKERFSAEFPKEGPSILRIQQVVRGDSAAYFCASSPVAPRQVLVDEQFFGPGTRLTVL.

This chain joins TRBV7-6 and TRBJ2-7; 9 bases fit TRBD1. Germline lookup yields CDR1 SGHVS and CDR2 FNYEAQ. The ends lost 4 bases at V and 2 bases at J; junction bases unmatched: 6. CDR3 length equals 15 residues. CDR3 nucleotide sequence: TGTGCCAGCAGCTCCCTAGGGACAGGGCCCTACGAGCAGTACTTC. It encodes CASSSLGTGPYEQYF.

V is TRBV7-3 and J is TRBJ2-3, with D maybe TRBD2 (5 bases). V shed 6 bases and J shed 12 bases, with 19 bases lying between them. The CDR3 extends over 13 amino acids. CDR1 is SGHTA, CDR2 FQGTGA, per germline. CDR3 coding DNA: TGTGCCAGCAGTACCCAAGCCGGGAACTTTCAGTATTTT. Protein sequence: CASSTQAGNFQYF.

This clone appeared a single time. The CDR3 spells CASSQIMGEGNQPQHF. The CDR3 DNA sequence: TGTGCCAGCAGCCAAATAATGGGGGAGGGCAATCAGCCCCAGCATTTT. The chain couples TRBV7-8 to TRBJ1-5; possible D gene TRBD1, 5 bases. Trimming took 5 bases from V and 2 from J, leaving 16 bases between them. Per germline, CDR1 SGHVS and CDR2 FQNEAQ. The CDR3 sequence is 16 residues long.

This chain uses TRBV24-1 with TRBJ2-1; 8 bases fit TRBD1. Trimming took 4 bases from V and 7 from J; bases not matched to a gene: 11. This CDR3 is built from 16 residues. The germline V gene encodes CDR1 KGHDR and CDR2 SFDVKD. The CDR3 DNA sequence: TGTGCCACCAGTGAGCCTGGACAGGGTAATCGGAATGAGCAGTTCTTC. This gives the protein CATSEPGQGNRNEQFF.

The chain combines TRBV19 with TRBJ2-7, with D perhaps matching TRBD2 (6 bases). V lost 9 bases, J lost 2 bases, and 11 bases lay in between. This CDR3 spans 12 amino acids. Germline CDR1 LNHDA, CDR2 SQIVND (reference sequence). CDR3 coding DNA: TGTGCCAGCGGGACTGATACCTACGAGCAGTACTTC. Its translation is CASGTDTYEQYF.

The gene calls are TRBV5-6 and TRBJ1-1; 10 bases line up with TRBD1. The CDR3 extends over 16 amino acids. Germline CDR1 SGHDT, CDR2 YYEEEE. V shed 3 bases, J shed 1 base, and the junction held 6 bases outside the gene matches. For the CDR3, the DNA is TGTGCCAGCAGCTATGACAGGGGGCATCGGAACACTGAAGCTTTCTTT. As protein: CASSYDRGHRNTEAFF. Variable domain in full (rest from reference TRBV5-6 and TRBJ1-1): DAGVTQSPTHLIKTRGQQVTLRCSPKSGHDTVSWYQQALGQGPQFIFQYYEEEERQRGNFPDRFSGHQFPNYSSELNVNALLLGDSALYLCASSYDRGHRNTEAFFGQGTRLTVV.

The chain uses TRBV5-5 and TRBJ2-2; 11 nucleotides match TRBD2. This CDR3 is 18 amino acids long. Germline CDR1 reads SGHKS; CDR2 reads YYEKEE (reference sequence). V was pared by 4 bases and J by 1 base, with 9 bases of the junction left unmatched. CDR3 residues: CASSPVFSGGGNTGELFF. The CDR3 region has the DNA TGTGCCAGCAGCCCCGTTTTTAGCGGGGGGGGGAACACCGGGGAGCTGTTTTTT.